Each of the 25 T cell receptor beta chains below was sequenced from the same sample in a study of blood T cell repertoires in COVID-19. Sequencing was performed with immunoSEQ multiplex PCR; in TCRdb, only in-frame clones are kept and a portion is missing. The sample yields approximately 250,000 clones, approximately 89% seen once. The sequenced material came from PBMCs or T cells enriched from blood (not recorded which). These receptors were taken from a man aged 35 to 55 who had been exposed to COVID-19.

V is TRBV3-1 (or the pseudogene TRBV3-2) and J is TRBJ1-3; D is unresolved. The CDR3 is 15 residues long. V was pared by 5 bases and J by 0 bases, with 11 bases between. Germline CDR1 reads LGHDT; CDR2 reads YNNKEL (reference sequence). The CDR3 bases are TGTGCCAGCAGCAGACACTCGGACTCTGGAAACACCATATATTTT. Amino acids: CASSRHSDSGNTIYF.

The rearrangement links TRBV5-1 to TRBJ1-2, with 11 bases that match TRBD1. The CDR3 consists of 17 residues. J lost 2 bases, V lost 3 bases, and 9 bases had no gene match. Germline-derived CDR1 and CDR2 are SGHRS and YFSETQ. The CDR3 DNA is TGCGCCAGCAGCTCCTGGACAGGGGGCGCAGGCAACTATGGCTACACCTTC. It yields the protein CASSSWTGGAGNYGYTF.

The chain recombines TRBV5-6 with TRBJ2-3; 10 bases fit TRBD2. The length of the CDR3 is 17 residues. The trim removed 0 bases at V and 2 bases at J, leaving 6 bases unmatched. The V gene's germline CDR1 is SGHDT and CDR2 YYEEEE. The CDR3 DNA reads as TGTGCCAGCAGCTTGGGCGGACTAGCGGAAATCACAGATACGCAGTATTTT. Translation: CASSLGGLAEITDTQYF.

The chain combines TRBV30 with TRBJ1-1; D not resolved. The CDR3 runs to 15 residues. Trimming left V 2 bases short and J 4 bases short, with 17 bases between. The V gene's germline CDR1 is GTSNPN and CDR2 SVGIG (reference sequence). CDR3 bases: TGTGCCTGGAGTCCTAACCTTGGAAGGAGCACTGAAGCTTTCTTT. Translation: CAWSPNLGRSTEAFF. The full variable domain, with the rest looked up from reference TRBV30 and TRBJ1-1, is SQTIHQWPATLVQPVGSPLSLECTVEGTSNPNLYWYRQAAGRGLQLLFYSVGIGQISSEVPQNLSASRPQDRQFILSSKKLLLSDSGFYLCAWSPNLGRSTEAFFGQGTRLTVV.

V and J are TRBV7-9 and TRBJ1-1; D not certain. Germline-derived CDR1 and CDR2 are SEHNR and FQNEAQ (reference sequence). The CDR3 loop spans 14 amino acids. Trimming shortened V by 5 bases and J by 0 bases, and 10 bases separated the two germline ends. The CDR3 here is CASSPLELNTEAFF. In DNA form, the CDR3 reads TGTGCCAGCAGCCCTTTGGAGTTGAACACTGAAGCTTTCTTT. Full variable domain (rest looked up from reference TRBV7-9 and TRBJ1-1): DTGVSQNPRHKITKRGQNVTFRCDPISEHNRLYWYRQTLGQGPEFLTYFQNEAQLEKSRLLSDRFSAERPKGSFSTLEIQRTEQGDSAMYLCASSPLELNTEAFFGQGTRLTVV.

In its sample, this clone was seen a few times. The CDR3: CASSPTGTSTDTQYF. The CDR3 bases are TGTGCCAGCAGCCCGACAGGGACCAGCACAGATACGCAGTATTTT. The genes are TRBV5-6 and TRBJ2-3, with 7 bases aligning to TRBD1. This CDR3 has 15 residues. After removal of 4 bases from V and 0 bases from J, the junction contained 5 bases not matched to a gene. The germline V gene encodes CDR1 SGHDT and CDR2 YYEEEE.

The CDR3 DNA reads TGTGCCAGCAGTGAAACCGGACTAGCGGGCTCCTACGAGCAGTACTTC. Encoded protein: CASSETGLAGSYEQYF. The V gene is TRBV6-1, the J gene TRBJ2-7, with 11 bases fitting TRBD2. The germline gives CDR1 MNHNS, CDR2 SASEGT. The CDR3 is 16 amino acids. V dropped 2 bases and J dropped 0; count of bases not matched to a gene: 3.

The chain joins TRBV18 to TRBJ2-5; 8 nucleotides line up with TRBD2. J lost 5 bases, V lost 4 bases, and 12 bases had no gene match. There are 16 residues in the CDR3. From germline, CDR1 is KGHSH and CDR2 LQKENI. CDR3 loop: CASSLTREGSKETQYF. The CDR3 DNA is TGTGCCAGCTCACTAACCCGGGAGGGCTCTAAGGAGACCCAGTACTTC.

This clone showed up just once. This sequence joins TRBV30 and TRBJ2-1; weak D call: TRBD2 (5 bases). V was shortened by 0 bases and J by 11 bases, with 14 bases between the two germline ends. Looked up from germline, CDR1 is GTSNPN and CDR2 is SVGIG (reference sequence). The CDR3 runs to 13 residues. DNA for the CDR3: TGTGCCTGGAGTGTACTAAGCGGCCGACAGCAGTTCTTC. Residues: CAWSVLSGRQQFF.

The chain is built from TRBV21-1 and TRBJ2-7; the listed D gene, TRBD2, was not tested against the DNA. TRBV21-1 is a pseudogene segment. The length of the CDR3 is 17 residues. Here the CDR3 DNA reads TGTGCCAGCAGCCCTAGCGCGGTAAGCGGGAGGCCTGACGAGCAGTACTTC. It codes for CASSPSAVSGRPDEQYF.

This clone showed up just once. The rearrangement joins TRBV7-9 to TRBJ1-1; D perhaps matches TRBD1 (5 bases). This CDR3 comprises 12 residues. With 5 bases removed from V and 5 bases from J, the gap between germline ends came to 9 bases. The V gene's germline CDR1 is SEHNR and CDR2 FQNEAQ (reference sequence). The DNA for the CDR3 is TGTGCCAGCAGCCGGGGGGTTACTGAAGCTTTCTTT. Amino acid sequence: CASSRGVTEAFF.

The count of this clone is one. V and J are TRBV9 and TRBJ1-3; no definite D call. Germline values: CDR1 SGDLS, CDR2 YYNGEE. Deletions cut 4 bases from V and 0 bases from J, with 8 bases between. CDR3 length equals 14 residues. Here the CDR3 reads CASSTRSSGNTIYF. The CDR3 region has the DNA TGTGCCAGCAGCACCCGGAGCTCTGGAAACACCATATATTTT.

The chain links TRBV9 to TRBJ1-1; possible D gene TRBD1, 6 bases. The CDR3 runs to 14 residues. Trimming stripped 0 bases from V and 1 base from J, with 7 bases between. CDR1 SGDLS and CDR2 YYNGEE come from the germline V gene. The CDR3: CASSVAGENTEAFF. CDR3 in DNA: TGTGCCAGCAGCGTAGCAGGGGAGAACACTGAAGCTTTCTTT.

The chain carries TRBV19 and TRBJ1-1, with a weak D call TRBD1 (5 bases). V was cut by 9 bases and J by 7 bases, with 18 bases left in between. The CDR3 is made up of 13 amino acids. The germline CDR1 and CDR2 sequences are LNHDA and SQIVND (reference sequence). This CDR3 reads CASGVGRRGEAFF. CDR3 sequence (DNA): TGTGCCAGCGGGGTCGGCAGGAGGGGTGAAGCTTTCTTT.

The chain carries TRBV27 and TRBJ1-5, with D maybe TRBD1 (6 bases). Trimming took 5 bases from V and 5 from J, leaving 13 bases between them. This CDR3 contains 14 residues. Germline CDR1 is MNHEY and CDR2 is SMNVEV (reference sequence). The CDR3 reads CASSPHRVDQPQHF. CDR3 bases: TGTGCCAGCAGTCCGCACAGGGTCGATCAGCCCCAGCATTTT.

The chain combines TRBV6-4 with TRBJ2-2, with a possible D match to TRBD2 (6 bases). In germline, CDR1 is MRHNA, CDR2 SNTAGT. The V gene lost 3 bases and the J gene lost 9 bases, with 20 bases spanning the gap. The CDR3 covers 16 residues. The CDR3 spells CASSEVSEGRDRELFF. The CDR3 DNA reads as TGTGCCAGCAGTGAGGTCTCGGAGGGAAGAGACCGGGAGCTGTTTTTT.

This clone was seen once. The chain combines TRBV18 with TRBJ1-6; D is unresolved. The germline gives CDR1 KGHSH, CDR2 LQKENI. Trimming shortened V by 0 bases and J by 14 bases, and 11 bases separated the two germline ends. This CDR3 contains 13 residues. The CDR3 loop reads CASSPPFKSTLHF. The CDR3 DNA reads as TGTGCCAGCTCACCACCGTTCAAATCCACCCTCCACTTT.

This chain joins TRBV13 and TRBJ2-1; TRBD1 agrees at 9 bases. Germline lookup yields CDR1 PRHDT and CDR2 FYEKMQ (reference sequence). V was pared by 5 bases and J by 4 bases, with 3 bases of the junction left unmatched. The CDR3 loop spans 14 amino acids. The CDR3: CASSAGTGYNEQFF. The CDR3 nucleotides are TGTGCCAGCAGCGCCGGGACAGGGTACAATGAGCAGTTCTTC.

The chain employs TRBV5-6 and TRBJ2-7; 11 bases are shared with TRBD1. V was pared by 5 bases and J by 1 base, with 14 bases of the junction left unmatched. The germline gives CDR1 SGHDT, CDR2 YYEEEE. The CDR3 has 18 residues. The CDR3 DNA sequence: TGTGCCAGCAGGGATGCTTCCCTGGGACAGGGGGTTTCCTACGAGCAGTACTTC. Its translation: CASRDASLGQGVSYEQYF.

The V call is TRBV21-1, the J call TRBJ2-1; the D segment call TRBD1 is taken from the table without a DNA check. TRBV21-1 is listed as a pseudogene. The CDR3 loop spans 20 amino acids. This CDR3 is CASSTRVTNRRGRFYNEQFF. The DNA of the CDR3 is TGTGCCAGCAGCACACGAGTAACTAACAGGAGGGGGCGATTCTACAATGAGCAGTTCTTC.

The rearrangement links TRBV29-1 to TRBJ1-2, with D hard to call. The germline V gene encodes CDR1 SQVTM and CDR2 ANQGSEA. The CDR3 spans 12 residues. V gave up 5 bases and J gave up 2 bases, with 9 bases separating them. The CDR3 nucleotides are TGCAGCGTTATATCAGAAAACTATGGCTACACCTTC. It codes for CSVISENYGYTF. The full variable domain, its missing parts supplied by reference TRBV29-1 and TRBJ1-2, is SAVISQKPSRDICQRGTSLTIQCQVDSQVTMMFWYRQQPGQSLTLIATANQGSEATYESGFVIDKFPISRPNLTFSTLTVSNMSPEDSSIYLCSVISENYGYTFGSGTRLTVV.

The chain joins TRBV10-1 to TRBJ2-7, with unresolved D. The CDR3 contains 14 residues. Germline V lookup: CDR1 WNHNN, CDR2 SYGVQD (reference sequence). V lost 3 bases and J 0 bases, leaving 9 bases between the germline ends. CDR3 sequence (DNA): TGCGCCAGCAGTGAAGCGCTAAGCTCCTACGAGCAGTACTTC. This sequence encodes CASSEALSSYEQYF.

The chain is built from TRBV20-1 and TRBJ2-5; unclear D gene. CDR3 length equals 10 residues. Germline CDR1 is DFQATT and CDR2 is SNEGSKA (reference sequence). V lost 3 bases, J lost 5 bases, and 4 bases lay in between. The CDR3 loop reads CSARRETQYF. The CDR3, as DNA: TGCAGTGCTAGGAGGGAGACCCAGTACTTC.

This sequence joins TRBV19 and TRBJ2-7; 9 bases match TRBD1. Trimming cost V 5 bases and J 7 bases; bases outside gene matches: 6. Germline V gene lookup returns CDR1 LNHDA and CDR2 SQIVND (reference sequence). The CDR3 spans 13 residues. The CDR3 reads CASSYWTGEEQYF. In DNA form, the CDR3 reads TGTGCCAGTAGTTACTGGACAGGGGAGGAGCAGTACTTC.

The chain is built from TRBV9 and TRBJ2-3; TRBD2 matches 8 bases. The V segment lost 0 bases and the J segment 1 base; nucleotides outside the gene matches: 4. This CDR3 region has 16 residues. Germline V gene data show CDR1 as SGDLS and CDR2 as YYNGEE. In DNA, the CDR3 is TGTGCCAGCAGCGTAGGGGGGACTAGGGGCACAGATACGCAGTATTTT. Translation: CASSVGGTRGTDTQYF.